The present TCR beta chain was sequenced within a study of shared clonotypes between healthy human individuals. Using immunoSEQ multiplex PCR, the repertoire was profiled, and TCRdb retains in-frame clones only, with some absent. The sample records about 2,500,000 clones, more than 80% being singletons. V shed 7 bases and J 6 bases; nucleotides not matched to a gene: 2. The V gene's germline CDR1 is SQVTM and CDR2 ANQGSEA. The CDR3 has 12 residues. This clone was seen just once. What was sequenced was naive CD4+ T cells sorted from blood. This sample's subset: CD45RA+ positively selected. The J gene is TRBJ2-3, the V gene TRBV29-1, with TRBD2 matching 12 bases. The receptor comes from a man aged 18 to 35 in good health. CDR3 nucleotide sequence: TGCAGCGCTGGACTAGCGGGGGATACGCAGTATTTT. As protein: CSAGLAGDTQYF.